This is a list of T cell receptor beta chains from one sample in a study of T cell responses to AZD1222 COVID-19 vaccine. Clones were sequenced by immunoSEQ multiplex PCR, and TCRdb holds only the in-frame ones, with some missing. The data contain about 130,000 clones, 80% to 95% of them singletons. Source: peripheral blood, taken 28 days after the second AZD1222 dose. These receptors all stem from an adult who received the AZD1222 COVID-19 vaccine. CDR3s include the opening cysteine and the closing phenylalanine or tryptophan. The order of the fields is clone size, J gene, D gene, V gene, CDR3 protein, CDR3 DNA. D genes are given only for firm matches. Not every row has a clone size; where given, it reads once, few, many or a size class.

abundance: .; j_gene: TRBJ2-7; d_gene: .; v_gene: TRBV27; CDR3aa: CASSTLAQGYEQYF; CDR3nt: TGTGCCAGCAGCACCCTTGCACAGGGTTACGAGCAGTACTTC
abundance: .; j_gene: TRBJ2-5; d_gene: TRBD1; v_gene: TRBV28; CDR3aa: CASSRGPKETQYF; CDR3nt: TGTGCCAGCAGCAGGGGGCCGAAAGAGACCCAGTACTTC
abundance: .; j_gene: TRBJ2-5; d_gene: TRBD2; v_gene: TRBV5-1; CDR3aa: CASSPRASGGQETQYF; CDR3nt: TGCGCCAGCAGCCCTCGGGCTAGCGGGGGGCAAGAGACCCAGTACTTC
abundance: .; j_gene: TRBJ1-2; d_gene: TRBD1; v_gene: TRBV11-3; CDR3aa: CASSSGTGLGNYGYTF; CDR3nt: TGTGCCAGCAGCTCCGGGACAGGGTTGGGGAACTATGGCTACACCTTC
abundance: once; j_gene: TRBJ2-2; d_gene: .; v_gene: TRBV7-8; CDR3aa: CADGRELNTGELFF; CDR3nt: TGTGCCGACGGGCGTGAGTTAAACACCGGGGAGCTGTTTTTT
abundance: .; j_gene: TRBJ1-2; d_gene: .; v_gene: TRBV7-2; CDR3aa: CASSLEAALQGYTF; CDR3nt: TGTGCCAGCAGCTTAGAAGCAGCCCTCCAAGGCTACACCTTC
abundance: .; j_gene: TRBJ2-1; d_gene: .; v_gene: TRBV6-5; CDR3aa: CASSRDTTDNEQFF; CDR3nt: TGTGCCAGCAGCCGGGACACAACTGACAATGAGCAGTTCTTC
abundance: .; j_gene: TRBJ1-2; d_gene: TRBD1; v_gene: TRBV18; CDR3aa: CASSPPGQGPYGYTF; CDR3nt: TGTGCCAGCTCACCACCGGGACAGGGCCCCTATGGCTACACCTTC
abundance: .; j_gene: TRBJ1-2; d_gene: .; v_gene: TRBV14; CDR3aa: CASSLRTAPSYGYTF; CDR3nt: TGTGCCAGCAGCCTGAGGACAGCCCCGTCCTATGGCTACACCTTC
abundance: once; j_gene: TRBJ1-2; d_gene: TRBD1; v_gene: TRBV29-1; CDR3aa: CSVEGETGGHGYTF; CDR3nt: TGCAGCGTTGAAGGGGAGACAGGGGGCCATGGCTACACCTTC
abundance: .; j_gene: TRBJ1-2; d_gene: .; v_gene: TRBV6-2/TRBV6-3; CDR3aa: CASSYALGKANYGYTF; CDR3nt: TGTGCCAGCAGTTACGCCCTAGGGAAAGCTAACTATGGCTACACCTTC
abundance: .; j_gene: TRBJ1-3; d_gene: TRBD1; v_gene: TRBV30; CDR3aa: CAWTRMQGVVGNTIYF; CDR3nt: TGTGCCTGGACTCGGATGCAGGGGGTTGTTGGAAACACCATATATTTT
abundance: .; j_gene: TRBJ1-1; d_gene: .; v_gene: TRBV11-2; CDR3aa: CASSVQGGAGFEAFF; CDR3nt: TGTGCCAGCAGCGTACAGGGAGGGGCGGGTTTTGAAGCTTTCTTT
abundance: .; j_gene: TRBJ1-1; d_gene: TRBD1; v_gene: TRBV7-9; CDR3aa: CASSLGQGGPEAFF; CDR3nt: TGTGCCAGCAGCCTTGGACAGGGGGGGCCTGAAGCTTTCTTT
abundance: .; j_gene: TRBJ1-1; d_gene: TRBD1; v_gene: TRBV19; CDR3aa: CASSMATGTEAFF; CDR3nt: TGTGCCAGTAGTATGGCGACAGGGACTGAAGCTTTCTTT
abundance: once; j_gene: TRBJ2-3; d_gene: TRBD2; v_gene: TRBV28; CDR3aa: CASTLGGGDTDTQYF; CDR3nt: TGTGCCAGCACCCTCGGGGGGGGCGACACAGATACGCAGTATTTT
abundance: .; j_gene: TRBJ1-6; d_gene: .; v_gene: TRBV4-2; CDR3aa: CASSQDSHGDHNNSPLHF; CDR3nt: TGTGCCAGCAGCCAAGATTCCCACGGGGACCATAATAATTCACCCCTCCACTTT
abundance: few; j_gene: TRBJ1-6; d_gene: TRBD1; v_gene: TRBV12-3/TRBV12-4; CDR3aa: CASRTGDNSPLHF; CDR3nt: TGTGCCAGCAGGACAGGGGATAATTCACCCCTCCACTTT
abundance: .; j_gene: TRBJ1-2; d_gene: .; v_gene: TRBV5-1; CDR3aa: CASSLAGGLGFRIDTF; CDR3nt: TGCGCCAGCAGCTTGGCCGGGGGTCTCGGGTTCAGAATCGACACCTTC
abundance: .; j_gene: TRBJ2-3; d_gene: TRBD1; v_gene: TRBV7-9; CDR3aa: CASSLRGPDTDTQYF; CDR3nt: TGTGCCAGCAGCCTCAGGGGGCCTGACACAGATACGCAGTATTTT
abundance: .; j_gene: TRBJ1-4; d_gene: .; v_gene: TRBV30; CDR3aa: CAWSGRQGEKLFF; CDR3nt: TGTGCCTGGAGTGGAAGGCAGGGCGAAAAACTGTTTTTT
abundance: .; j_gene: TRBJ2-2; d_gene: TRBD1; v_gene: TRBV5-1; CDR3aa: CASSLVETGDTGELFF; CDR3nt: TGCGCCAGCAGCTTGGTAGAGACAGGGGATACCGGGGAGCTGTTTTTT
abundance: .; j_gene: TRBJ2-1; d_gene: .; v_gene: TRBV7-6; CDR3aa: CASSLRTGVSYNEQFF; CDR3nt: TGTGCCAGCAGCTTAAGAACGGGGGTCTCCTACAATGAGCAGTTCTTC
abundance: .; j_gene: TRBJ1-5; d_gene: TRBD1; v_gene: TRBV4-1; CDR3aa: CASSQGTGRAGPSNQPQHF; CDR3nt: TGCGCCAGCAGCCAGGGGACAGGGAGAGCGGGCCCTAGCAATCAGCCCCAGCATTTT
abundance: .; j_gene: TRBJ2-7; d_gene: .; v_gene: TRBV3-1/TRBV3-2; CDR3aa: CASSQVPVEYEQYF; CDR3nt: TGTGCCAGCAGCCAAGTACCAGTTGAGTACGAGCAGTACTTC
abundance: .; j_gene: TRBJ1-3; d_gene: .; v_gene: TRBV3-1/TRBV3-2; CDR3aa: CASSQGGGNTIYF; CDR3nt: TGTGCCAGCAGCCAGGGTGGAGGAAACACCATATATTTT
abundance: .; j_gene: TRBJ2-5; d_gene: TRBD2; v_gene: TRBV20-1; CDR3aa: CSVSSGVFEETQYF; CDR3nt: TGCAGTGTTAGTAGCGGGGTATTCGAAGAGACCCAGTACTTC
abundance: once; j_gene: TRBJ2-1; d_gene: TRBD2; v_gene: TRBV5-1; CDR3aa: CASSLVIAGSEQFF; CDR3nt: TGCGCCAGCAGCTTAGTAATAGCGGGGTCTGAGCAGTTCTTC
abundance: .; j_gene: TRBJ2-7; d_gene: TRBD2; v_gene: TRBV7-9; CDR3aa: CASSLGGRDYEQYF; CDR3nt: TGTGCCAGCAGCTTGGGAGGGAGAGACTACGAGCAGTACTTC
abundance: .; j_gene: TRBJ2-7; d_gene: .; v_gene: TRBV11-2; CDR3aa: CASSPLSYEQYF; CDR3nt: TGTGCCAGCAGCCCCCTTTCCTACGAGCAGTACTTC
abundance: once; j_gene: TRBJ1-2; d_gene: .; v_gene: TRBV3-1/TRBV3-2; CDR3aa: CASSQSGQGRNYGYTF; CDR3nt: TGTGCCAGCAGCCAATCGGGTCAGGGGAGAAACTATGGCTACACCTTC
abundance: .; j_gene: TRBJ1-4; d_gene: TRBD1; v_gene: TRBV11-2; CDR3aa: CASSPPGGNEKLFF; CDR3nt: TGTGCCAGCAGCCCTCCAGGGGGTAATGAAAAACTGTTTTTT
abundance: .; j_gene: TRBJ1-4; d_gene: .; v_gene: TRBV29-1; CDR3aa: CSVEQGGEKLFF; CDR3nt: TGCAGCGTTGAACAGGGAGGAGAAAAACTGTTTTTT
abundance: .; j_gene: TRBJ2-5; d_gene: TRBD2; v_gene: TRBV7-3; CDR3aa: CASSSTSGQETQYF; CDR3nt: TGTGCCAGCAGCTCGACTAGCGGACAAGAGACCCAGTACTTC
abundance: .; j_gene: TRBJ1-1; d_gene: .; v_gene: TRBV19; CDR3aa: CASSMVALTNTEAFF; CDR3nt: TGTGCCAGTAGTATGGTGGCACTTACGAACACTGAAGCTTTCTTT
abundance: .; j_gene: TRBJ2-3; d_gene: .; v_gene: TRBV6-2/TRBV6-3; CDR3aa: CASSPRESGAKDTQYF; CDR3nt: TGTGCCAGCAGTCCGCGAGAGTCAGGGGCGAAAGATACGCAGTATTTT
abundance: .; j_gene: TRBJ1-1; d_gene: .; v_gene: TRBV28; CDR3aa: CASNRLALSKAFF; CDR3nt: TGTGCCAGCAACCGACTGGCGTTATCCAAGGCTTTCTTT
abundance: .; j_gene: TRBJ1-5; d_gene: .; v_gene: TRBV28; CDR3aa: CASSLSPRPQHF; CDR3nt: TGTGCCAGCAGTTTATCACCTAGGCCCCAGCATTTT
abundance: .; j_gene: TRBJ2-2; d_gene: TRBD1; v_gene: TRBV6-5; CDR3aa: CASSYRDSNTGELFF; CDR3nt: TGTGCCAGCAGTTACCGGGACAGTAACACCGGGGAGCTGTTTTTT
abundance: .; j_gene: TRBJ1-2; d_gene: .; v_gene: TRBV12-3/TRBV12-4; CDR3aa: CASSPSGWSGYTF; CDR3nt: TGTGCCAGCAGTCCTTCAGGTTGGTCTGGCTACACCTTC
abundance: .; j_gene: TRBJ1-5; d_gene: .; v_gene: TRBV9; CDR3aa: CASSVGGGNQPQHF; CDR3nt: TGTGCCAGCAGCGTTGGGGGCGGGAATCAGCCCCAGCATTTT
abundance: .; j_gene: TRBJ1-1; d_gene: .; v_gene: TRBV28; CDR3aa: CASAENTEAFF; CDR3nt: TGTGCCAGCGCCGAAAACACTGAAGCTTTCTTT
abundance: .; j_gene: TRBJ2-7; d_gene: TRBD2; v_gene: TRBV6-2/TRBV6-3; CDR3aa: CASSFSGASYEQYF; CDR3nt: TGTGCCAGCAGTTTCAGCGGGGCCTCCTACGAGCAGTACTTC
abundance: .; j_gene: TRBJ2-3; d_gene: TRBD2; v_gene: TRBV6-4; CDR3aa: CASSKERGVDTQYF; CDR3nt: TGTGCCAGTTCTAAGGAGCGGGGGGTAGATACGCAGTATTTT
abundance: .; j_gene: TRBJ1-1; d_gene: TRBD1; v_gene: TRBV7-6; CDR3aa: CASSLEGQNDMNTEAFF; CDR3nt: TGTGCCAGCAGCTTAGAGGGACAGAATGACATGAACACTGAAGCTTTCTTT
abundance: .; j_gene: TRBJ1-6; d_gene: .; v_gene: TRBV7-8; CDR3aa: CASSLIDRRNSPLHF; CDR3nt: TGTGCCAGCAGCCTCATTGACAGAAGAAATTCACCCCTCCACTTT
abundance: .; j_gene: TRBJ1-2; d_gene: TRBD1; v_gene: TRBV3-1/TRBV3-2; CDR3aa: CASSQGRTGDYGYTF; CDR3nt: TGTGCCAGCAGCCAGGGGAGGACAGGGGATTATGGCTACACCTTC
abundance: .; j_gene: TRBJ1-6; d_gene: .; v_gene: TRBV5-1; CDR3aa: CASSDIRADSPLHF; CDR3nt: TGCGCCAGCAGTGATATAAGAGCTGATTCACCCCTCCACTTT
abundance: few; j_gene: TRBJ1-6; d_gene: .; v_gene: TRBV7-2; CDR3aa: CASSLAATERTPLHF; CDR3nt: TGTGCCAGCAGCTTAGCGGCAACGGAGCGGACACCCCTCCACTTT
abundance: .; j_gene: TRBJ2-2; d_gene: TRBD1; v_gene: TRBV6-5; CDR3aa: CASSTDRENTGELFF; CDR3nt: TGTGCCAGCAGCACGGACAGGGAGAACACCGGGGAGCTGTTTTTT
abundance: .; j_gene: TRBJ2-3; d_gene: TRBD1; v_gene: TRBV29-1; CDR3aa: CSASGQGAQDTQYF; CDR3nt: TGCAGCGCTTCGGGACAGGGGGCACAAGATACGCAGTATTTT
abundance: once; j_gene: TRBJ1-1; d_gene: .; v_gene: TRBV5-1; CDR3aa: CASSWGRPNTEAFF; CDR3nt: TGCGCCAGCAGCTGGGGACGGCCGAACACTGAAGCTTTCTTT
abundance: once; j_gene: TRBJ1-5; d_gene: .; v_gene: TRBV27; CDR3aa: CASKYVGEGNQPQHF; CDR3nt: TGTGCGAGCAAGTATGTAGGGGAGGGCAATCAGCCCCAGCATTTT
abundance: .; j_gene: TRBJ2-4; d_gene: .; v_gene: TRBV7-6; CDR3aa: CASSLGPLVGPAKNIQYF; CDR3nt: TGTGCCAGCAGCTTAGGCCCCCTTGTGGGGCCGGCCAAAAACATTCAGTACTTC
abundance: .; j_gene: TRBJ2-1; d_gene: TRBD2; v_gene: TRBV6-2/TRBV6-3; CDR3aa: CASSYLAGQKFF; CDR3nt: TGTGCCAGCAGTTACCTAGCGGGGCAGAAGTTCTTC
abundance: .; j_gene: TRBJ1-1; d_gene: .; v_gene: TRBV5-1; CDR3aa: CASSLDRRNEAFF; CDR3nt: TGCGCCAGCAGCTTGGATCGGCGGAATGAAGCTTTCTTT
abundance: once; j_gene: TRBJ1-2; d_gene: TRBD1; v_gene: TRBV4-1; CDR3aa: CASSQEDRGVYGYTF; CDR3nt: TGCGCCAGCAGCCAAGAAGACAGGGGGGTCTACGGCTACACCTTC
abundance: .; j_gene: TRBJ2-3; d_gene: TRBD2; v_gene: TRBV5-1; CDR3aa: CASSPGLAPDTQYF; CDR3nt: TGCGCCAGCAGCCCGGGACTAGCACCAGATACGCAGTATTTT
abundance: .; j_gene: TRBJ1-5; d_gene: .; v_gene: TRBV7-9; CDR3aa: CASSLAGQGFDQPQHF; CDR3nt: TGTGCCAGCAGCTTAGCGGGGCAGGGTTTCGATCAGCCCCAGCATTTT